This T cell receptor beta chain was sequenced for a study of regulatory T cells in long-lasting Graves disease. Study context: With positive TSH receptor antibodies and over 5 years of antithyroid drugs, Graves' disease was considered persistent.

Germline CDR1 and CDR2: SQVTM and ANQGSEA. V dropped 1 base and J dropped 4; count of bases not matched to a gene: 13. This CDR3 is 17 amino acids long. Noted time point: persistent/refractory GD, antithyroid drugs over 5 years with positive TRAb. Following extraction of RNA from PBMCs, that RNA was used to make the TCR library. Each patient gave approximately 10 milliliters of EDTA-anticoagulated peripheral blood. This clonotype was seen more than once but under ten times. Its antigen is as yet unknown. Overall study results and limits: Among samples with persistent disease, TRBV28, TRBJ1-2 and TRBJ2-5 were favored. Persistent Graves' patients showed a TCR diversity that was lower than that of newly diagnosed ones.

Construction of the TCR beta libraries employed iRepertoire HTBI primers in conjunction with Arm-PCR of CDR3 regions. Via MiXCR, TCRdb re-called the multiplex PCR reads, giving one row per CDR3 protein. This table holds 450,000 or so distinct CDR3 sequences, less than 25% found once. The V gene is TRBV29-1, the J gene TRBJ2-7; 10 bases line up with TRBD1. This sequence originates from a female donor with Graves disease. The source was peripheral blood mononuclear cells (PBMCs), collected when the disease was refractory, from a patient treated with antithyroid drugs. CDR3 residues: CSVEVRPYWTGGYEQYF. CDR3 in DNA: TGCAGCGTTGAAGTGCGGCCTTACTGGACAGGGGGGTACGAGCAGTACTTC.